This passage covers 7 T cell receptor beta chains from one sample sequenced in a study of blood T cells in healthy people across ages (dated by TCRdb to 2014 to 2015). To prepare the library, 5' RACE was applied. A second 7 to 11 cycle PCR used a sample-barcoded 5' primer and a J-beta primer mix. Using fastp at Q25 and MiXCR, TCRdb reprocessed the public reads and kept productive beta chains. Merged by CDR3 protein, the rows form single entries marked with the most common genes and DNA. This sample gives fewer than 2 million distinct CDR3 sequences in total; about 39% of them show up just once. More than 20% of the sample comes from the top ten. Sequenced material: blood. Source of these receptors: a human donor in good health.

This clonotype came up many times. This sequence joins TRBV20-1 and TRBJ2-1; D is ambiguous. The CDR3 runs to 13 residues. Germline CDR1 DFQATT, CDR2 SNEGSKA (reference sequence). V lost 6 bases and J lost 0, with 9 bases in between. This CDR3 is CSAGPYSYNEQFF. For the CDR3, the DNA is TGCAGTGCAGGGCCTTACTCCTACAATGAGCAGTTCTTC.

This clonotype was recorded at least ten times. The gene calls are TRBV7-9 and TRBJ2-5; perhaps D is TRBD1 or TRBD2 (5 bases each). Germline assignment: CDR1 SEHNR and CDR2 FQNEAQ (reference sequence). The V and J ends lost 5 bases and 5 bases respectively, with 12 bases between them. The CDR3 is 13 residues long. This CDR3 reads CASSASSGETQYF. CDR3 in DNA: TGTGCCAGCAGCGCTAGCTCAGGGGAGACCCAGTACTTC. Drawing the rest from reference TRBV7-9 and TRBJ2-5, the complete variable domain is DTGVSQNPRHKITKRGQNVTFRCDPISEHNRLYWYRQTLGQGPEFLTYFQNEAQLEKSRLLSDRFSAERPKGSFSTLEIQRTEQGDSAMYLCASSASSGETQYFGPGTRLLVL.

V gene TRBV12-3 or TRBV12-4 combines with J gene TRBJ1-2; D perhaps matches TRBD1 (6 bases). Trimming stripped 8 bases from V and 5 bases from J, with 18 bases between. The CDR3 loop spans 14 amino acids. CDR3 DNA: TGTGCCAGCTCCGACAGGCTGCGCCAGTATGGCTACACCTTC. Amino acid sequence: CASSDRLRQYGYTF.

The rearrangement joins TRBV5-1 to TRBJ2-2, with D possibly being TRBD1 (5 bases). The length of the CDR3 is 15 residues. V dropped 4 bases and J dropped 0 bases, with 10 bases sitting between them. Germline CDR1 is SGHRS and CDR2 is YFSETQ. The CDR3 DNA reads TGCGCCAGCAGCATCAGGGAAGCGAACACCGGGGAGCTGTTTTTT. This sequence encodes CASSIREANTGELFF.

The genes are TRBV6-6 and TRBJ1-2, with D perhaps matching TRBD1 (5 bases). The CDR3 runs 13 residues. Germline V CDR1 and CDR2: MNHNY, SVGAGI (reference sequence). Trimming shortened V by 2 bases and J by 5 bases, and 9 bases separated the two germline ends. The CDR3 spells CASSYGGKYGYTF. The CDR3 DNA is TGTGCCAGCAGTTACGGGGGAAAGTATGGCTACACCTTC.

This clonotype was seen just once. CDR3 DNA sequence: TGCAGTGCTCTCGACAGGGGAATTAGCACAGATACGCAGTATTTT. This gives the protein CSALDRGISTDTQYF. V gene TRBV20-1 combines with J gene TRBJ2-3; 8 nucleotides match TRBD1. This CDR3 has 15 residues. V shed 5 bases and J 0 bases; nucleotides not matched to a gene: 7. Germline lookup yields CDR1 DFQATT and CDR2 SNEGSKA (reference sequence).

This clonotype was seen a few times. The genes are TRBV18 and TRBJ1-2; no firm D call. CDR3 length: 13 residues. From germline, CDR1 is KGHSH and CDR2 LQKENI. Trimming took 3 bases from V and 8 from J, leaving 13 bases between them. This CDR3 reads CASSPKAEMGYTF. In nucleotides, the CDR3 is TGTGCCAGCTCACCTAAGGCGGAGATGGGCTACACCTTC.